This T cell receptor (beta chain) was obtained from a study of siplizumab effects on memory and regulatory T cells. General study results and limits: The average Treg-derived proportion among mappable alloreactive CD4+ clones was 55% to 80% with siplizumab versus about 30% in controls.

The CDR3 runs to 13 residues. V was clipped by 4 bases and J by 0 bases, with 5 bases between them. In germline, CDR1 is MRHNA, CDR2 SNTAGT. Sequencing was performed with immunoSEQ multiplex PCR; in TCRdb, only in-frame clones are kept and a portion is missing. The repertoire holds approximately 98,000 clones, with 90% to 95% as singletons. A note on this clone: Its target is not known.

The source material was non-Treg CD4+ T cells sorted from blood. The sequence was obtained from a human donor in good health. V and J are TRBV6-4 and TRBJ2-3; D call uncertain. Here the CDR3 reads CASSAGSTDTQYF. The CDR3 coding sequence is TGTGCCAGCAGTGCCGGTAGCACAGATACGCAGTATTTT.